This TCR beta chain appears in the sequencing data of a study of blood T cell repertoires in COVID-19. As for the study in general: Nucleic acid was either cDNA or gDNA, and it came from T cells, B-cell-depleted T cells, or PBMCs.

This CDR3 is built from 16 residues. The ends were cut back, 0 bases at V and 4 bases at J, with 14 bases in the middle. Germline assignment: CDR1 SGHRS and CDR2 YFSETQ. TCRdb's copy holds only in-frame clones and misses some; the assay was immunoSEQ multiplex PCR. This table holds 84,000 or so clones, roughly 87% found once. The sequenced material came from peripheral blood. The TCR originated in a man aged 70-80 years with acute or convalescent COVID-19. The chain joins TRBV5-1 to TRBJ2-1, with D perhaps matching TRBD2 (6 bases). CDR3 sequence: CASSLGLDGSYNEQFF. The CDR3 bases are TGCGCCAGCAGCTTGGGACTAGATGGGTCTTACAATGAGCAGTTCTTC. The variable domain in full, completed from reference TRBV5-1 and TRBJ2-1, reads KAGVTQTPRYLIKTRGQQVTLSCSPISGHRSVSWYQQTPGQGLQFLFEYFSETQRNKGNFPGRFSGRQFSNSRSEMNVSTLELGDSALYLCASSLGLDGSYNEQFFGPGTRLTVL.